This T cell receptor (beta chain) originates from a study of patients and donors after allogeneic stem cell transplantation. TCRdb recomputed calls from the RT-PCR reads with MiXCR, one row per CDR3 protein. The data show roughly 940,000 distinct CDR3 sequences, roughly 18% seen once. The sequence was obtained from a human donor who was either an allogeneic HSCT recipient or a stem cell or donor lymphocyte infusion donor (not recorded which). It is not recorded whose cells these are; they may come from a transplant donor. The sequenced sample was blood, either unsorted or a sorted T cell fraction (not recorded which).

DNA of the CDR3: TGTGCCAGCACCCCGACCAGACAGAGGACGGAGACCCAGTACTTC. As protein: CASTPTRQRTETQYF. The V gene is TRBV12-3 or TRBV12-4, the J gene TRBJ2-5, with D possibly TRBD1 on 5 matching bases. The V gene lost 7 bases and the J gene lost 5 bases, with 20 bases spanning the gap. There are 15 residues in the CDR3.